Shown below are 21 T cell receptor beta chains from a single sample sequenced in a study of T cell changes during pregnancy in multiple sclerosis. Only in-frame clones appear in the TCRdb table, and some are missing; sequencing was by immunoSEQ multiplex PCR. Of roughly 29,000 clones in the sample, more than 90% were seen once. The source was CD8+ T cells from peripheral blood mononuclear cells, collected before pregnancy. The receptor source for this set is a female donor with multiple sclerosis, enrolled in a pregnancy study.

V gene TRBV6-6 combines with J gene TRBJ1-5, with D possibly TRBD1 on 5 matching bases. CDR3 length: 14 amino acids. Germline CDR1 MNHNY, CDR2 SVGAGI (reference sequence). V lost 5 bases, J lost 3 bases, and 11 bases lay in between. The CDR3 region is CASSPDSHNQPQHF. The CDR3 coding sequence is TGTGCCAGCAGTCCCGACAGCCACAATCAGCCCCAGCATTTT.

The V call is TRBV9, the J call TRBJ2-7, with 7 bases aligning to TRBD1. V dropped 2 bases and J dropped 0; count of bases not matched to a gene: 2. There are 14 residues in the CDR3. CDR1 is SGDLS and CDR2 is YYNGEE in the germline V gene. As DNA, the CDR3 is TGTGCCAGCAGCGTCAGGACAGGCTCCTACGAGCAGTACTTC. Residues: CASSVRTGSYEQYF.

CDR3 sequence: CASSQFGLAGTHEQFF. As DNA, the CDR3 is TGCGCCAGCAGCCAATTTGGACTAGCGGGAACCCATGAGCAGTTCTTC. The chain has TRBV4-1 and TRBJ2-1; 12 nucleotides align to TRBD2. This CDR3 has 16 amino acids. Per germline, CDR1 MGHRA and CDR2 YSYEKL. V trimming: 2 bases; J trimming: 8 bases; junction bases outside the gene matches: 7.

The chain couples TRBV7-3 to TRBJ2-3; D is perhaps TRBD2 (6 bases). The V and J ends lost 1 base and 0 bases respectively, with 17 bases between them. This CDR3 spans 18 amino acids. CDR1 and CDR2 (germline): SGHTA, FQGTGA. The CDR3 protein is CASSLKSGTRFSTDTQYF. The CDR3 nucleotides read TGTGCCAGCAGCTTAAAGTCCGGGACTCGATTCAGCACAGATACGCAGTATTTT.

This sequence joins TRBV5-1 and TRBJ1-4, with 7 bases aligning to TRBD1. CDR1 and CDR2 from the germline V gene are SGHRS and YFSETQ. V lost 4 bases to trimming and J lost 6 bases; unmatched junction nucleotides: 9. There are 15 residues in the CDR3. CDR3 DNA: TGCGCCAGCAGCCTACTAGGACAGGTCGATGAAAAACTGTTTTTT. Translation gives CASSLLGQVDEKLFF.

This rearrangement joins TRBV27 to TRBJ2-5; a weak D match, TRBD2 (5 bases). V was trimmed by 2 bases and J by 2 bases, leaving 9 bases between them. The CDR3 contains 14 residues. In germline, CDR1 is MNHEY, CDR2 SMNVEV (reference sequence). CDR3 region: CASSLRREQETQYF. The CDR3 bases are TGTGCCAGCAGTTTAAGACGGGAACAAGAGACCCAGTACTTC.

This chain joins TRBV6-4 and TRBJ2-1; TRBD2 aligns across 13 bases. The junction had 3 bases not matched to a gene; V was cut back by 5 bases and J by 5 bases. Germline-derived CDR1 and CDR2 are MRHNA and SNTAGT. This CDR3 is built from 15 residues. The CDR3 bases are TGTGCCAGCAGTACCGGGACTAGCGGGGACAATGAGCAGTTCTTC. This translates into CASSTGTSGDNEQFF.

This rearrangement joins TRBV7-9 to TRBJ1-1; 9 bases align to TRBD1. The trim removed 1 base at V and 4 bases at J, leaving 7 bases unmatched. Germline CDR1 and CDR2: SEHNR and FQNEAQ (reference sequence). The CDR3 loop spans 16 amino acids. The CDR3, as DNA: TGTGCCAGCAGCTTAGTAAGGACAGGGGTCGTCACTGAAGCTTTCTTT. This translates into CASSLVRTGVVTEAFF.

The rearrangement uses TRBV27 and TRBJ2-1; 15 positions agree with TRBD2. Germline V gives CDR1 MNHEY, CDR2 SMNVEV (reference sequence). The junction had 7 bases not matched to a gene; V was cut back by 6 bases and J by 7 bases. This CDR3 comprises 16 residues. Written as DNA, the CDR3 is TGTGCCAGCAGCTTCGGGACTAGCGGGAGGAGGAATGAGCAGTTCTTC. Its protein is CASSFGTSGRRNEQFF.

The chain employs TRBV2 and TRBJ1-5; the match to TRBD1 covers 9 bases. V lost 1 base and J lost 0; bases outside the gene matches: 10. Looked up from germline, CDR1 is SNHLY and CDR2 is FYNNEI. The CDR3 sequence is 19 residues long. The CDR3 here is CASSEDGTGLNPSNQPQHF. The CDR3 DNA follows: TGTGCCAGCAGTGAAGATGGGACAGGGCTAAACCCTAGCAATCAGCCCCAGCATTTT.

The chain combines TRBV29-1 with TRBJ2-1, with TRBD1 as a possible D gene (7 bases). V dropped 1 base and J dropped 6 bases, with 10 bases sitting between them. The CDR3 covers 13 residues. CDR1 is SQVTM and CDR2 is ANQGSEA in the germline V gene. CDR3 coding DNA: TGCAGCGTTGAAGGACAGGGACTCAATGAGCAGTTCTTC. The encoded protein is CSVEGQGLNEQFF.

This sequence joins TRBV5-1 and TRBJ2-5, with 8 bases that match TRBD2. Germline-derived CDR1 and CDR2 are SGHRS and YFSETQ. The CDR3 runs to 22 residues. With 1 base clipped from V and 1 base from J, the junction kept 24 bases outside the gene matches. CDR3 DNA: TGCGCCAGCAGCTTGTCCGAATCGGGGGGGCGGGCGGCGTTTTCGGGCCAAGAGACCCAGTACTTC. This sequence encodes CASSLSESGGRAAFSGQETQYF.

V usage is TRBV4-3 and J usage is TRBJ1-3; a weak D match, TRBD1 (5 bases). Trimming took off 1 base at V and 0 bases at J, with 10 bases between the two ends. The germline V gene has CDR1 LGHNA and CDR2 YSLEER. The CDR3 length is 16 residues. DNA for the CDR3: TGCGCCAGCAGCCAAGGGTCGGGGGTCTCTGGAAACACCATATATTTT. This gives the protein CASSQGSGVSGNTIYF.

The chain is built from TRBV30 and TRBJ2-1, with unresolved D. This CDR3 region has 11 residues. V was shortened by 2 bases and J by 8 bases, with 7 bases between the two germline ends. Germline V gene lookup returns CDR1 GTSNPN and CDR2 SVGIG (reference sequence). CDR3 sequence (DNA): TGTGCCTGGAGTTCCCTCGATGAGCAGTTCTTC. This codes for CAWSSLDEQFF.

The chain is built from TRBV13 and TRBJ2-7; 11 bases are a match to TRBD2. The CDR3 consists of 13 residues. Germline V gene data show CDR1 as PRHDT and CDR2 as FYEKMQ (reference sequence). V gave up 8 bases and J gave up 9 bases; unmatched junction bases: 9. CDR3 coding DNA: TGTGCCAGCGCGCGTCTAGCGGGGGGTGTGCAGTACTTC. Residues: CASARLAGGVQYF.

The V call is TRBV2, the J call TRBJ2-1; TRBD1 matches 10 bases. CDR1 and CDR2 from the germline V gene are SNHLY and FYNNEI. There are 15 residues in the CDR3. V trimming: 4 bases; J trimming: 4 bases; junction bases outside the gene matches: 4. The CDR3, as DNA: TGTGCCAGCAGTGGGACAGGGGGTAATTACAATGAGCAGTTCTTC. Protein sequence: CASSGTGGNYNEQFF.

This chain connects TRBV28 to TRBJ1-1; 8 positions agree with TRBD1. Unmatched junction bases numbered 7, after V lost 8 bases and J lost 5 bases. Germline loops: CDR1 MDHEN, CDR2 SYDVKM. The CDR3 is made up of 13 amino acids. For the CDR3, the DNA is TGTGCCAGCGAGAGGACAGGGTGGACTGAAGCTTTCTTT. Translation gives CASERTGWTEAFF.

The chain has TRBV11-1 and TRBJ2-7; 7 bases agree with TRBD2. The CDR3 length is 14 residues. From germline, CDR1 is SGHAT and CDR2 FQDESV (reference sequence). V shed 4 bases and J 0 bases; nucleotides not matched to a gene: 3. CDR3 bases: TGTGCCAGCAGCTCGGGGAGGGCCTCCTACGAGCAGTACTTC. It translates to CASSSGRASYEQYF. The full variable domain, completed using reference TRBV11-1 and TRBJ2-7, is EAEVAQSPRYKITEKSQAVAFWCDPISGHATLYWYRQILGQGPELLVQFQDESVVDDSQLPKDRFSAERLKGVDSTLKIQPAELGDSAMYLCASSSGRASYEQYFGPGTRLTVT.

The V call is TRBV4-2, the J call TRBJ2-7; no clear D gene. The germline V gene encodes CDR1 LGHNA and CDR2 YNFKEQ. The germline V and J ends were trimmed by 3 bases and 4 bases, with 10 bases remaining between them. CDR3 length: 13 residues. The CDR3 loop reads CASSQGTSYEQYF. The CDR3 DNA reads TGTGCCAGCAGCCAGGGCACATCTTACGAGCAGTACTTC.

This rearrangement joins TRBV4-3 to TRBJ1-4; D remains unclear. There are 12 residues in the CDR3. V lost 2 bases, J lost 14 bases, and 12 bases lay in between. Germline assignment: CDR1 LGHNA and CDR2 YSLEER. This CDR3 is CASSQTGKILFF. As DNA, the CDR3 is TGCGCCAGCAGCCAAACGGGGAAGATCCTGTTTTTT.

The genes are TRBV9 and TRBJ2-3; 10 bases fit TRBD2. The V segment lost 0 bases and the J segment 3 bases; nucleotides outside the gene matches: 7. From germline, CDR1 is SGDLS and CDR2 YYNGEE. The CDR3 has 17 residues. CDR3 coding DNA: TGTGCCAGCAGCGTAGATCGAGGACTAGCGGCAACAGATACGCAGTATTTT. Protein sequence: CASSVDRGLAATDTQYF.